This TCR beta chain was retrieved from a study of identical twins. Findings and caveats of the study: Cross-sectional statistical analysis was relied on for the conclusions, without the same donors being followed.

Template switching, a step in the protocol, added a universal primer site, and cDNA carried unique molecular identifiers. TCRdb passed the 5' RACE reads through MiXCR, listing each CDR3 protein once. Found here are 540,000 or so distinct CDR3 sequences, around 22% of them singletons; the top ten hold about 0.5%. This clonotype was detected only a few times. The antigen is undetermined. The sample also formed part of further work on yellow fever vaccine responses in identical twins.

The receptor was isolated from a woman in her late teens or twenties in good health. The material sequenced was CD4+ T cells sorted from blood.

The CDR3 DNA is TGCGCCAGCAGCTTCGAGGGCTCCCGAAACACCATATATTTT. This gives the protein CASSFEGSRNTIYF. The V gene is TRBV5-1, the J gene TRBJ1-3; D not certain. Germline assignment: CDR1 SGHRS and CDR2 YFSETQ. The CDR3 sequence is 14 residues long. The germline V and J ends were trimmed by 2 bases and 5 bases, with 11 bases remaining between them. Variable domain in full (rest from reference TRBV5-1 and TRBJ1-3): KAGVTQTPRYLIKTRGQQVTLSCSPISGHRSVSWYQQTPGQGLQFLFEYFSETQRNKGNFPGRFSGRQFSNSRSEMNVSTLELGDSALYLCASSFEGSRNTIYFGEGSWLTVV.